The T cell receptor beta chain described here comes from a study of preoperative IRX-2 immunotherapy in early breast cancer. Germline assignment: CDR1 MNHGY and CDR2 SAAAGT. The V end lost 8 bases, the J end lost 3 bases, and 19 bases lay between the germline ends. The CDR3 runs 15 residues. This table comes from immunoSEQ multiplex PCR, and its TCRdb copy is limited to in-frame clones, with some not included. The data contain about 19,000 clones, around four fifths of them singletons. Treatment here: preoperative locoregional IRX-2 cytokine immunotherapy. This phase Ib study tested locoregional IRX-2 cytokine immunotherapy given before surgery. Only a few counts were recorded for this clone.

This sample comprised lymph node tissue, obtained after IRX-2 immunotherapy. This clonotype was obtained from a human donor with breast cancer. This chain connects TRBV6-8 to TRBJ1-1, with a weak D call TRBD1 (5 bases). The CDR3 loop is CASERGQGSDTEAFF. CDR3 nucleotide sequence: TGTGCCAGCGAGAGAGGGCAGGGATCGGACACTGAAGCTTTCTTT.